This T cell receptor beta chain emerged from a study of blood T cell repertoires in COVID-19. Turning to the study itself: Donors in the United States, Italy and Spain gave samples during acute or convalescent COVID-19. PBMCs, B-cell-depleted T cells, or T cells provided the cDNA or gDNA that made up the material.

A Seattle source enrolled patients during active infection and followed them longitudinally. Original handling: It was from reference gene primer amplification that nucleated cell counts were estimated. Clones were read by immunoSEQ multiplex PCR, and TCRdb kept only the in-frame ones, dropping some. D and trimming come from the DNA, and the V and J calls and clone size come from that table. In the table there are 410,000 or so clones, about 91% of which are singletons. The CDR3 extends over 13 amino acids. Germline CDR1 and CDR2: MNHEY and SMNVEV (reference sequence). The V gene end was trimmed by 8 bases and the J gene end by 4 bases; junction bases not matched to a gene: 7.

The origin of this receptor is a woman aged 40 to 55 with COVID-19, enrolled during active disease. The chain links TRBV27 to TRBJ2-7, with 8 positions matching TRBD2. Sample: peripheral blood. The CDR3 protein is CASGVAGKYEQYF. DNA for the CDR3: TGTGCCAGCGGAGTAGCGGGAAAGTACGAGCAGTACTTC.